Given below is one TCR beta chain in context. What it binds is unknown. The donors gave bone marrow, and they were healthy. Germline V gives CDR1 SNHLY, CDR2 FYNNEI. The CDR3 loop spans 15 amino acids. With 2 bases removed from V and 5 bases from J, the gap between germline ends came to 15 bases. The data derive from a study of cytomegalovirus exposure and HLA in healthy donors. Study-level results: As immune exposure information, only CMV serostatus was available. With later analysis, a missense DCLRE1C variant became linked to TCR beta V- and J-gene trimming. About 90% or about 30% of the time was how often most TCR beta V segments were productive, according to an earlier analysis.

This PCR relied on a set of 60 Vbeta primers and 13 Jbeta primers. This table comes from immunoSEQ multiplex PCR, and its TCRdb copy is limited to in-frame clones, with some not included. Of over 90,000 clones listed, roughly 74% are singletons. The specimen sequenced was PBMCs. This TCR was recovered from a female donor in good health and CMV-seropositive. The chain couples TRBV2 to TRBJ2-5, with a possible D match to TRBD2 (6 bases). In nucleotides, the CDR3 is TGTGCCAGCAGTGAACTTGGGGACTTTGGGGAGACCCAGTACTTC. Protein sequence: CASSELGDFGETQYF.